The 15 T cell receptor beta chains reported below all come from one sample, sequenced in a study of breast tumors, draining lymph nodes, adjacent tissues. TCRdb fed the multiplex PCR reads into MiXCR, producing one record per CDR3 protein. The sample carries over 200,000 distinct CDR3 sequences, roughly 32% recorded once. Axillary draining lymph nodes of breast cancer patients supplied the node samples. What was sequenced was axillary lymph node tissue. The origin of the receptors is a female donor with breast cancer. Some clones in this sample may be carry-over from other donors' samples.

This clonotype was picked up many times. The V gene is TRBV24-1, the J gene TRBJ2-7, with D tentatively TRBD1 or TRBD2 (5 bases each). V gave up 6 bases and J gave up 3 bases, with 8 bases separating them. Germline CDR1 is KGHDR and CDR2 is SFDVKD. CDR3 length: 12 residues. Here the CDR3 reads CATSRGGYEQYF. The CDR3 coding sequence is TGTGCCACCAGTCGTGGGGGCTACGAGCAGTACTTC.

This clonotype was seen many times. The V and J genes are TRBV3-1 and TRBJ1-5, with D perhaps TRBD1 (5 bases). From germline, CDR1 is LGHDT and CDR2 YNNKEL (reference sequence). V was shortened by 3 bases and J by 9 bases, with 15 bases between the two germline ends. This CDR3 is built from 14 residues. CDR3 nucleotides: TGTGCCAGCAGCCACGGGGGTAATGCTTGGCCCCAGCATTTT. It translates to CASSHGGNAWPQHF. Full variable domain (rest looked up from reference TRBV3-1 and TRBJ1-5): DTAVSQTPKYLVTQMGNDKSIKCEQNLGHDTMYWYKQDSKKFLKIMFSYNNKELIINETVPNRFSPKSPDKAHLNLHINSLELGDSAVYFCASSHGGNAWPQHFGDGTRLSIL.

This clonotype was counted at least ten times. The DNA of the CDR3 is TGCAGCGAAACTAGCGTGTACAATGAGCAGTTCTTC. Translated, it gives CSETSVYNEQFF. This chain joins TRBV20-1 and TRBJ2-1, with TRBD2 matching 7 bases. This CDR3 is 12 amino acids long. CDR1 is DFQATT, CDR2 SNEGSKA, per germline (reference sequence).

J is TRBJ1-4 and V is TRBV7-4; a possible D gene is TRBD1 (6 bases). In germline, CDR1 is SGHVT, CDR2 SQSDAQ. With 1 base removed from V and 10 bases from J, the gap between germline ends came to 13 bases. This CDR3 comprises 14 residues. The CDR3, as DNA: TGTGCCAGCAGCTTAGGGGGGGCGGGAGGAAAACTGTTTTTT. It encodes CASSLGGAGGKLFF. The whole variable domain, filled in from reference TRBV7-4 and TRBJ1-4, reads GAGVSQSPRYKVAKRGRDVALRCDSISGHVTLYWYRQTLGQGSEVLTYSQSDAQRDKSGRPSGRFSAERPERSVSTLKIQRTEQGDSAVYLCASSLGGAGGKLFFGSGTQLSVL.

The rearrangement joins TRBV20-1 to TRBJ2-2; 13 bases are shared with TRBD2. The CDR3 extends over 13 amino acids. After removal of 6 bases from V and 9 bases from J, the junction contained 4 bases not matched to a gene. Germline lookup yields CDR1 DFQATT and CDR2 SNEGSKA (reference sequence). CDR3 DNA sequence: TGCAGTGCGCTACTAGCGGGAGGGTGGGAGCTGTTTTTT. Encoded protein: CSALLAGGWELFF.

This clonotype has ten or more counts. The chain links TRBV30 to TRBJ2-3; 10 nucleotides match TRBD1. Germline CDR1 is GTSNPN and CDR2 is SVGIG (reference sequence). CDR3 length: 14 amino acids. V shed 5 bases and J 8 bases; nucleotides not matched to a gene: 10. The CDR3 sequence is CAWVRDRGLFTQYF. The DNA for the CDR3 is TGTGCCTGGGTCCGAGACAGGGGGCTTTTTACGCAGTATTTT.

CDR3 bases: TGTGCCAGCAGTGAGTTTGGGACTAGCGGACCCTACGAGCAGTACTTC. Encoded protein: CASSEFGTSGPYEQYF. The chain uses TRBV2 and TRBJ2-7, with 11 nucleotides matching TRBD2. V lost 3 bases, J lost 2 bases, and 6 bases stayed unmatched. Germline CDR1 and CDR2: SNHLY and FYNNEI. This CDR3 has 16 residues.

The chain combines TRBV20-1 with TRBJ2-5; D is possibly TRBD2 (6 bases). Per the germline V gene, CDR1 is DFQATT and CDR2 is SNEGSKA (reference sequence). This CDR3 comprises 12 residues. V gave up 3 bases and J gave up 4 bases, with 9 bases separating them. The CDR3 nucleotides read TGCAGTGCTAGTCGGGGACTAGAGACCCAGTACTTC. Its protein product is CSASRGLETQYF.

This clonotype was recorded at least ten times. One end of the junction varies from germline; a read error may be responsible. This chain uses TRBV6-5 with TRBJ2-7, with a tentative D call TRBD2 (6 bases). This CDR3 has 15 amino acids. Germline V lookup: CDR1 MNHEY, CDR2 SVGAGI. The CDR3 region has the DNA TGTGCCAGCAGTCACTCGCCGACGGGGGCCTACGAGCAGTACTTC. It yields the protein CASSHSPTGAYEQYF.

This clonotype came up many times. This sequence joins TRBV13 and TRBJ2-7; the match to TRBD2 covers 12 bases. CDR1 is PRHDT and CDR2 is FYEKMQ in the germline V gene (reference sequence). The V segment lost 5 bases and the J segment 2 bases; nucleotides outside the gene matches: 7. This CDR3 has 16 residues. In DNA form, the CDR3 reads TGTGCCAGCAGCGCCCGGACTAGCGGGATAACCTACGAGCAGTACTTC. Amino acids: CASSARTSGITYEQYF.

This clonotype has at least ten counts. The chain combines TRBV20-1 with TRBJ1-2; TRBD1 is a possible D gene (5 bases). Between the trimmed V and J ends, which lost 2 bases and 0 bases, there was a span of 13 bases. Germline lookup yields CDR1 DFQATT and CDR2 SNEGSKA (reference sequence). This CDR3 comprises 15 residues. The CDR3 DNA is TGCAGTGCTAGATCACAGGTGTCTTCTAACTATGGCTACACCTTC. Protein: CSARSQVSSNYGYTF.

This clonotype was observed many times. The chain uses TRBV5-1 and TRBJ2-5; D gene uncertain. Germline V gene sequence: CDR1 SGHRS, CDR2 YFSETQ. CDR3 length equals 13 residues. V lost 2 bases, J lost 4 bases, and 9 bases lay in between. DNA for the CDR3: TGCGCCAGCAGCTTAGACCGTCCAGAGACCCAGTACTTC. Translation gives CASSLDRPETQYF.

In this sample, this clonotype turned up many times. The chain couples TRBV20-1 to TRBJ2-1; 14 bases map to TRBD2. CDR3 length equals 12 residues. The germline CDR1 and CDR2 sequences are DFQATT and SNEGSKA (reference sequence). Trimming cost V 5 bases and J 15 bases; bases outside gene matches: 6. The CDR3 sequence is CSAHGTSGSAFF. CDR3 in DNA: TGCAGTGCTCATGGGACTAGCGGGAGCGCGTTCTTC.

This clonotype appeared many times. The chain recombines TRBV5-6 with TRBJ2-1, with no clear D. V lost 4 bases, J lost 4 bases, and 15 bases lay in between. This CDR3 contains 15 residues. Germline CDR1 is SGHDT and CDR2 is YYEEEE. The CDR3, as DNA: TGTGCCAGCAGCCTCTCCTTCGGCAGTTACAATGAGCAGTTCTTC. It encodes CASSLSFGSYNEQFF.

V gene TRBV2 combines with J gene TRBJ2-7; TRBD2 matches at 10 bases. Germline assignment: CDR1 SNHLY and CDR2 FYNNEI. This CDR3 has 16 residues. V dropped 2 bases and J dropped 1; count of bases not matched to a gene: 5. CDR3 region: CASSEPGLASSYEQYF. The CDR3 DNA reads TGTGCCAGCAGTGAACCGGGACTAGCGTCTTCCTACGAGCAGTACTTC.